Presented here are 20 T cell receptor beta chains from one specimen sequenced in a study of breast tumors, draining lymph nodes, adjacent tissues. From the multiplex PCR reads, TCRdb called clonotypes with MiXCR, one entry per CDR3 protein. Of 150,000 to 200,000 distinct CDR3 sequences listed, 25% to 40% are singletons. Axillary draining lymph nodes of breast cancer patients supplied the node samples. Input material: axillary lymph node tissue. These receptors were taken from a female donor with breast cancer. Some clones in this sample may be carry-over from other donors' samples.

This chain uses TRBV6-1 with TRBJ1-4; weak D call: TRBD1 (6 bases). V was cut by 5 bases and J by 7 bases, with 14 bases left in between. The CDR3 totals 14 residues. The germline V gene encodes CDR1 MNHNS and CDR2 SASEGT. The CDR3 region is CASSNRDLAEKLFF. Here the CDR3 DNA reads TGTGCCAGCAGTAACAGGGATCTGGCTGAAAAACTGTTTTTT.

Concerning this clonotype: A single base separates this from a much larger clone, so it may be a read error. This chain links TRBV6-1 with TRBJ2-7, with TRBD1 as a possible D gene (5 bases). The CDR3 has 16 residues. With 5 bases removed from V and 6 bases from J, the gap between germline ends came to 23 bases. Germline-derived CDR1 and CDR2 are MNHNS and SASEGT. The CDR3 spells CASSHAGLQLSGEQYF. In DNA form, the CDR3 reads TGTGCCAGCAGTCACGCAGGGCTCCAGCTCTCTGGCGAGCAGTACTTC.

Concerning this clonotype: It is unclear where the CDR3 begins or ends on the DNA, so no DNA is shown, and the CDR3 is as TCRdb lists it. V usage is TRBV12-3 or TRBV12-4 and J usage is TRBJ2-7; TRBD1 was called by the table and not checked on the DNA. The CDR3 is 15 amino acids long, termini counted. CDR3 protein: CASSFGAGATNEQHF.

This clonotype was picked up many times. The V gene is TRBV5-5, the J gene TRBJ1-3; no reliable D call. The CDR3 length is 12 residues. V gave up 7 bases and J gave up 2 bases, with 7 bases separating them. Germline V gives CDR1 SGHKS, CDR2 YYEKEE (reference sequence). Here the CDR3 reads CASWTAGNTIYF. In DNA form, the CDR3 reads TGTGCCAGCTGGACGGCTGGAAACACCATATATTTT.

Concerning this clonotype: A much more abundant neighbour one base away suggests this may be a read error. The CDR3 loop is CATEDSWWELFF. The CDR3, as DNA: TGTGCCACCGAAGACAGTTGGTGGGAACTGTTTTTT. The rearrangement links TRBV6-1 to TRBJ1-4; a possible D gene is TRBD1 (5 bases). V shed 10 bases and J shed 12 bases, with 18 bases lying between them. The CDR3 extends over 12 amino acids. Germline CDR1 is MNHNS and CDR2 is SASEGT.

Only a few counts were recorded for this clonotype. The J gene is TRBJ1-5, the V gene TRBV24-1, with 10 nucleotides matching TRBD1. The germline gives CDR1 KGHDR, CDR2 SFDVKD. V gave up 3 bases and J gave up 7 bases; unmatched junction bases: 5. The CDR3 has 15 amino acids. The CDR3 sequence: CATSDPRTGGQPQHF. The CDR3 DNA is TGTGCCACCAGTGATCCAAGGACAGGGGGGCAGCCCCAGCATTTT.

This clonotype has ten or more counts. The chain carries TRBV29-1 and TRBJ2-5; tentatively, D is TRBD1 or TRBD2 (5 bases each). V lost 6 bases and J lost 6, with 14 bases in between. The CDR3 is 12 residues long. CDR1 and CDR2 from the germline V gene are SQVTM and ANQGSEA. The CDR3 DNA sequence: TGCAGCGTGGCTAGGGACGGACAGACCCAGTACTTC. Protein sequence: CSVARDGQTQYF.

About this clonotype itself: Germline is not matched at one junction end, which may reflect a read error. This chain connects TRBV12-3 or TRBV12-4 to TRBJ1-2; D ambiguous. The CDR3 loop spans 15 amino acids. The CDR3 spells CASRVYSSPNYDYTF. The CDR3 nucleotides read TGTGCCAGCAGGGTTTACAGTTCCCCAAACTATGACTACACCTTC.

This clonotype was observed a single time. This chain connects TRBV15 to TRBJ2-7, with D perhaps TRBD1 or TRBD2 (5 bases each). The CDR3 consists of 14 residues. Germline CDR1 reads LNHNV; CDR2 reads YYDKDF (reference sequence). With 4 bases removed from V and 0 bases from J, the gap between germline ends came to 10 bases. The CDR3 sequence is CATSKGTCSYEQYF. The CDR3 coding sequence is TGTGCCACCAGCAAGGGGACGTGCTCCTACGAGCAGTACTTC.

This clonotype was counted many times. The chain joins TRBV7-8 to TRBJ2-2, with a possible D match to TRBD2 (5 bases). V dropped 1 base and J dropped 6 bases, with 12 bases sitting between them. The CDR3 contains 15 residues. The germline V gene encodes CDR1 SGHVS and CDR2 FQNEAQ. CDR3 sequence (DNA): TGTGCCAGCAGCTTAGTTCCGGCGGAGGCCGGGGAGCTGTTTTTT. Encoded protein: CASSLVPAEAGELFF.

This clonotype was seen more than once but under ten times. The chain uses TRBV18 and TRBJ1-2; tentatively, D is TRBD1 (5 bases). The CDR3 runs to 13 residues. V gave up 4 bases and J gave up 4 bases, with 10 bases separating them. Germline V gene sequence: CDR1 KGHSH, CDR2 LQKENI. CDR3 nucleotide sequence: TGTGCCAGCTCACAACAGGATACCTATGGCTACACCTTC. It specifies CASSQQDTYGYTF.

In this sample, this clonotype turned up many times. The chain uses TRBV7-3 and TRBJ2-1, with 11 bases matching TRBD2. The CDR3 spans 16 residues. With 2 bases clipped from V and 11 bases from J, the junction kept 11 bases outside the gene matches. Germline CDR1 and CDR2: SGHTA and FQGTGA. In DNA form, the CDR3 reads TGTGCCAGCAGCTTAGTTCGCCTAGCGGGAGGCGACAAGCAGTTCTTC. Its translation is CASSLVRLAGGDKQFF.

This rearrangement joins TRBV6-1 to TRBJ2-5, with TRBD2 matching 15 bases. CDR1 is MNHNS and CDR2 is SASEGT in the germline V gene. The ends lost 6 bases at V and 2 bases at J; junction bases unmatched: 10. The CDR3 runs 18 residues. Here the CDR3 DNA reads TGTGCCAGCAGACCCGGGACTAGCGGGGGGTTTGGACAAGAGACCCAGTACTTC. This translates into CASRPGTSGGFGQETQYF.

This clonotype was seen many times. The chain couples TRBV7-9 to TRBJ2-7; D may match TRBD1 or TRBD2 (5 bases each). The CDR3 has 15 residues. Germline V CDR1 and CDR2: SEHNR, FQNEAQ (reference sequence). Trimming left V 4 bases short and J 2 bases short, with 15 bases between. This CDR3 is CASSSPGRQPYEQYF. CDR3 DNA: TGTGCCAGCAGCTCTCCGGGACGGCAACCCTACGAGCAGTACTTC.

At least ten counts were recorded for this clonotype. The J gene is TRBJ2-5, the V gene TRBV10-2; weak D call: TRBD2 (5 bases). V was cut by 6 bases and J by 5 bases, with 19 bases left in between. The CDR3 loop spans 15 amino acids. Germline CDR1 is WSHSY and CDR2 is SAAADI. This chain's CDR3 is CASSADLGAVETQYF. The DNA for the CDR3 is TGCGCCAGCAGCGCCGACCTTGGAGCGGTCGAGACCCAGTACTTC.

The rearrangement links TRBV12-3 or TRBV12-4 to TRBJ2-3; 12 nucleotides agree with TRBD1. This CDR3 comprises 16 residues. The CDR3 spells CASGLGDRGPTDTQYF. CDR3 bases: TGTGCTAGTGGTTTGGGGGACAGGGGGCCCACAGATACGCAGTATTTT.

Remarks on this clonotype: This sequence may be a read error, since a much larger clone differs from it by one base. Without the conserved terminal phenylalanine or tryptophan, this CDR3 likely stems from a read error. The chain combines TRBV12-3 or TRBV12-4 with TRBJ2-1; 8 bases fit TRBD2. The CDR3 totals 14 residues. With V trimmed by 11 bases and J by 1 base, 7 bases remained unmatched. CDR3 DNA: TGTGCCGCCGGGGAGCGGGAGTCCTACAATGAGCAGTTCCTC. The encoded protein is CAAGERESYNEQFL.

Many counts were recorded for this clonotype. V and J are TRBV25-1 and TRBJ1-6, with unresolved D. Trimming cost V 2 bases and J 7 bases, with 6 bases left between them. Looked up from germline, CDR1 is MGHDK and CDR2 is SYGVNS. The CDR3 contains 13 residues. DNA of the CDR3: TGTGCCAGCAGTGAAGGAGAAAATTCACCCCTCCACTTT. Its translation is CASSEGENSPLHF.

This clonotype was picked up many times. The chain couples TRBV11-3 to TRBJ2-5; D is ambiguous. Trimming shortened V by 5 bases and J by 5 bases, and 12 bases separated the two germline ends. The germline V gene has CDR1 SGHNT and CDR2 YENEEA. This CDR3 is built from 13 residues. The CDR3 sequence is CASSLGRLETQYF. The CDR3 DNA reads as TGTGCCAGCAGCCTGGGTCGTCTGGAGACCCAGTACTTC.

This clonotype has a count of ten or more. The chain carries TRBV7-2 and TRBJ2-1; 11 bases map to TRBD1. Germline CDR1 is SGHTA and CDR2 is FQGNSA. This CDR3 has 18 amino acids. V lost 5 bases and J lost 6; bases outside the gene matches: 15. The chain's CDR3 is CASSLWTGGGGSANEQFF. The CDR3 DNA reads as TGTGCCAGCAGCCTCTGGACAGGGGGCGGTGGTAGTGCCAATGAGCAGTTCTTC.